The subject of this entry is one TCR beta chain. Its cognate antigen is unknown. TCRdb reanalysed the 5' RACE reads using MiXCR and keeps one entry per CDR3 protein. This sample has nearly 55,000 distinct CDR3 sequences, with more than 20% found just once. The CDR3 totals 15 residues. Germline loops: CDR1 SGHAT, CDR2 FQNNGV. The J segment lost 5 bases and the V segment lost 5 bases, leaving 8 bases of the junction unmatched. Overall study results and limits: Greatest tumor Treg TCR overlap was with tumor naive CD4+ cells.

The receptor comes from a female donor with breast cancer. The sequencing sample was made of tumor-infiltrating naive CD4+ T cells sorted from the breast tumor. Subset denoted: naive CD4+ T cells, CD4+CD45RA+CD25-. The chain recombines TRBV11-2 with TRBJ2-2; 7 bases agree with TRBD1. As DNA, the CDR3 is TGTGCCAGCAGCATTGACAGGGCAAAGACCGGGGAGCTGTTTTTT. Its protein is CASSIDRAKTGELFF.